These 8 T cell receptor beta chains were all obtained from the same sample, sequenced in a study of identifying expanded T cells in peripheral blood. Profiling relied on immunoSEQ multiplex PCR, and the TCRdb table lists in-frame clones only, not all of them. The sample lists about 78,000 clones, about four fifths occurring once. Input material: blood. Every receptor here comes from a person aged 18-69 years in good health.

Only a few counts were recorded for this clone. This chain connects TRBV2 to TRBJ2-7; tentatively, D is TRBD1 (5 bases). There are 11 residues in the CDR3. Trimming pared 8 bases from V and 3 bases from J, leaving 8 bases between. Germline assignment: CDR1 SNHLY and CDR2 FYNNEI. The CDR3 DNA follows: TGTGCCAGCGCTCAGGGCTACGAGCAGTACTTC. This sequence encodes CASAQGYEQYF.

This clone was recorded only once. V is TRBV18 and J is TRBJ2-2; 10 bases are a match to TRBD1. J lost 0 bases, V lost 6 bases, and 10 bases had no gene match. This CDR3 is 18 amino acids long. Germline V gene data show CDR1 as KGHSH and CDR2 as LQKENI. DNA of the CDR3: TGTGCCAGCTCGCAACGACAGGGGGCCACCCCGAACACCGGGGAGCTGTTTTTT. This gives the protein CASSQRQGATPNTGELFF.

This clone occurred a few times. This sequence joins TRBV29-1 and TRBJ2-7; 7 bases align to TRBD1. The CDR3 length is 14 residues. V lost 5 bases to trimming and J lost 0 bases; unmatched junction nucleotides: 7. Germline V gives CDR1 SQVTM, CDR2 ANQGSEA. This chain's CDR3 is CSVYTTGNSYEQYF. CDR3 sequence (DNA): TGCAGCGTTTACACGACAGGGAACTCCTACGAGCAGTACTTC.

The rearrangement joins TRBV30 to TRBJ1-2; 7 nucleotides match TRBD1. Germline V gene sequence: CDR1 GTSNPN, CDR2 SVGIG (reference sequence). Trimming removed 1 base from V and 3 bases from J; junction bases left unmatched: 11. CDR3 size: 16 residues. The CDR3 loop is CAWSAARHTGDYGYTF. CDR3 DNA: TGTGCCTGGAGTGCGGCGCGACATACAGGGGACTATGGCTACACCTTC.

V is TRBV28 and J is TRBJ2-7; D possibly corresponds to TRBD2 (6 bases). CDR3 size: 15 residues. V was cut by 2 bases and J by 0 bases, with 11 bases left in between. Germline-derived CDR1 and CDR2 are MDHEN and SYDVKM. The CDR3 DNA follows: TGTGCCAGCAGTTTAGAGGCTAGCGCCTCCTACGAGCAGTACTTC. Translating gives CASSLEASASYEQYF.

V gene TRBV9 combines with J gene TRBJ2-2; D unclear. V shed 5 bases and J shed 2 bases, with 10 bases lying between them. Per the germline V gene, CDR1 is SGDLS and CDR2 is YYNGEE. This CDR3 has 14 amino acids. Written as DNA, the CDR3 is TGTGCCAGCAGTCGACTTCTTAACACCGGGGAGCTGTTTTTT. Translation: CASSRLLNTGELFF.

CDR3 bases: TGTGCCAGCAGCGTTGGGTGGGCCCAGGGAGGGACTGAAGCTTTCTTT. Its protein product is CASSVGWAQGGTEAFF. The chain has TRBV9 and TRBJ1-1; D may be TRBD1 (5 bases). Germline V lookup: CDR1 SGDLS, CDR2 YYNGEE. V dropped 2 bases and J dropped 5 bases, with 19 bases sitting between them. This CDR3 contains 16 residues.

This rearrangement joins TRBV27 to TRBJ2-2; TRBD2 matches at 10 bases. Losses at the gene ends were 8 bases for V and 1 base for J; bases not matched to a gene: 7. The CDR3 runs 16 residues. Germline loops: CDR1 MNHEY, CDR2 SMNVEV (reference sequence). The CDR3 sequence is CASGILAGVNTGELFF. As DNA, the CDR3 is TGTGCCAGCGGGATCCTAGCGGGGGTGAACACCGGGGAGCTGTTTTTT.